This entry is about one T cell receptor beta chain. Per the original data handling: Reference gene primer amplification yielded estimated nucleated cell counts. Here immunoSEQ multiplex PCR was the method, and the copy in TCRdb shows in-frame clones only, minus some. V, J and clone size were drawn from that table, and D and trimming were deduced from the DNA. Of some 300,000 clones in the sample, around 90% were seen once. This sample is part of a study of blood T cell repertoires in COVID-19. About the research overall: Sample material is recorded as cDNA or gDNA derived from T cells, B-cell-depleted T cells, or PBMCs.

Germline CDR1 is LNHDA and CDR2 is SQIVND (reference sequence). The CDR3 covers 16 residues. Losses at the gene ends were 5 bases for V and 2 bases for J; bases not matched to a gene: 5. Cohorts were based on clinical histories the participants reported. This rearrangement joins TRBV19 to TRBJ2-7; 14 bases line up with TRBD2. The sample comprised PBMCs or T cells enriched from blood (not recorded which). The TCR was taken from a woman in her 30s who had recovered from COVID-19. The CDR3 here is CASSPSGLAGAYEQYF. CDR3 coding DNA: TGTGCCAGTAGTCCTTCGGGACTAGCGGGGGCCTACGAGCAGTACTTC.